The source of this TCR beta chain is a study of blood T cell repertoires in COVID-19. Study as a whole: Both acute and convalescent COVID-19 samples were obtained from the United States, Italy and Spain. The cDNA or gDNA used as material had been derived from T cells, B-cell-depleted T cells, or PBMCs.

Unmatched junction bases numbered 5, after V lost 7 bases and J lost 6 bases. The CDR3 is made up of 12 amino acids. This table comes from immunoSEQ multiplex PCR, and its TCRdb copy is limited to in-frame clones, with some not included. Here the sample spans about 210,000 clones, about 88% being singletons. This receptor was obtained from a woman in her thirties or forties with acute or convalescent COVID-19. The sequenced sample was peripheral blood. V gene TRBV12-3 or TRBV12-4 combines with J gene TRBJ1-1, with 7 positions matching TRBD1. CDR3 in amino acids: CASNYRGPEAFF. In DNA form, the CDR3 reads TGTGCCAGCAACTACAGGGGACCTGAAGCTTTCTTT.